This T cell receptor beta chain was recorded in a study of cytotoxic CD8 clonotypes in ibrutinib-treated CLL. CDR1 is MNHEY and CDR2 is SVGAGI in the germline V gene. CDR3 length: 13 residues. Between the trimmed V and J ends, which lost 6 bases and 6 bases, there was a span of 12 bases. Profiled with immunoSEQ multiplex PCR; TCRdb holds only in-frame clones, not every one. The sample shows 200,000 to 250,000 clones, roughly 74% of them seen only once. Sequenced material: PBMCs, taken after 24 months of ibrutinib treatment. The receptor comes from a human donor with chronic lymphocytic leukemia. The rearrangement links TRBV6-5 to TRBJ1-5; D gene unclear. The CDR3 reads CASSSVGGQPQHF. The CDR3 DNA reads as TGTGCCAGCAGCTCGGTTGGAGGTCAGCCCCAGCATTTT.